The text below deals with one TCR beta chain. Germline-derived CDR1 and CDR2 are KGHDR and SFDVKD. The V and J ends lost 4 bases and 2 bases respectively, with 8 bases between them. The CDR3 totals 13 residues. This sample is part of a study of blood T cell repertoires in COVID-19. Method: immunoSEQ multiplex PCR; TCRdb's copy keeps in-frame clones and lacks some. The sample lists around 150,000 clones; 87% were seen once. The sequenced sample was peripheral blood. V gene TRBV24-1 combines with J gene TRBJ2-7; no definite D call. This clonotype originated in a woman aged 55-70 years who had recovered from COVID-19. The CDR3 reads CATSDPSTYEQYF. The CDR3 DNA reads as TGTGCCACCAGTGACCCGTCTACCTACGAGCAGTACTTC.